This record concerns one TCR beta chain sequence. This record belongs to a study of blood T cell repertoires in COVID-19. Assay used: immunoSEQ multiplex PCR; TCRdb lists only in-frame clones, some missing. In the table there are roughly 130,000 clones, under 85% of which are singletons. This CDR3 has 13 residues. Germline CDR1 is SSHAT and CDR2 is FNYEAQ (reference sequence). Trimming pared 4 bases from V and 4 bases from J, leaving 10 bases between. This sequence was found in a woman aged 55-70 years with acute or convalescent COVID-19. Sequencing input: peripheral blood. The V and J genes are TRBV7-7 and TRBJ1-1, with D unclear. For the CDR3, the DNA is TGTGCCAGCAGCTCCAGCGAAGGCACTGAAGCTTTCTTT. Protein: CASSSSEGTEAFF.